The clone carrying this T cell receptor (beta chain) was observed a handful of times. The method was immunoSEQ multiplex PCR; TCRdb's version includes in-frame clones alone and lacks a portion of them. The sample gives about 67,000 clones, more than 70% of which show up once; around 5.9% is in the top ten. This record belongs to a study of blood T cell repertoires in COVID-19. Trimming removed 8 bases from V and 4 bases from J; junction bases left unmatched: 11. CDR3 length: 15 amino acids. Germline lookup yields CDR1 SNHLY and CDR2 FYNNEI. Specimen: peripheral blood. The sequence was collected from a woman in her fifties or sixties with acute or convalescent COVID-19. The rearrangement joins TRBV2 to TRBJ1-5; 7 nucleotides match TRBD1. The CDR3 DNA follows: TGTGCCAGCTCGGGCAGGGGGTTTGGTAATCAGCCCCAGCATTTT. This encodes CASSGRGFGNQPQHF.